This T cell receptor beta chain is from a study of beta chain features in type 1 diabetes. Study results and limitations: Naive, central memory and Treg TCRB repertoires seemed to resemble each other more closely in patients than they did in healthy donors. Type 1 diabetes patients had moderately but significantly shorter TCRB CDR3s in all four CD4+ subsets.

The study reverse transcribed the entire isolated RNA, so it sequenced expressed TCRB transcripts. Here immunoSEQ multiplex PCR was the method, and the copy in TCRdb shows in-frame clones only, minus some. This table holds a few hundred thousand clones, around a fifth found once. This clone was detected only a few times. What it binds is unknown. This clonotype was sampled from a young woman in good health. The sample consisted of naive CD4+ T cells from blood.

The CDR3 here is CASSPGVGPGGYTF. The CDR3 nucleotides are TGTGCCAGCAGTCCGGGGGTAGGGCCCGGTGGCTACACCTTC. This chain connects TRBV5-4 to TRBJ1-2, with D possibly matching TRBD1 (5 bases). V was trimmed by 5 bases and J by 7 bases, leaving 18 bases between them. Per the germline V gene, CDR1 is SGHNT and CDR2 is YYREEE (reference sequence). The CDR3 consists of 14 residues.